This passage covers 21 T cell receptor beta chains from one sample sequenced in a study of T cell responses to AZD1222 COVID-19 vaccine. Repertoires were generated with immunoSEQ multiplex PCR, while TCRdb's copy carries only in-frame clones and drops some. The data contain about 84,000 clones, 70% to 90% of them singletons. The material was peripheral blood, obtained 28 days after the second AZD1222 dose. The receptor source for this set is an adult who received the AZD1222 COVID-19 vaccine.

The CDR3 DNA reads as TGTGCCATCAGTGCAGGGACCGCGGATAGGCATTTT. It is translated as CAISAGTADRHF. The chain has TRBV10-3 and TRBJ1-5; possibly TRBD1 for D (5 bases). V lost 4 bases and J lost 15, with 16 bases in between. Germline values: CDR1 ENHRY, CDR2 SYGVKD. The CDR3 covers 12 residues.

The CDR3, as DNA: TGTGCCAGCAGTTTATATTCCCAGCTTGAGACCCAGTACTTC. It codes for CASSLYSQLETQYF. The genes are TRBV28 and TRBJ2-5, with D uncertain. The germline V gene encodes CDR1 MDHEN and CDR2 SYDVKM. The length of the CDR3 is 14 residues. Trimming removed 1 base at V and 5 bases at J, with 11 bases between.

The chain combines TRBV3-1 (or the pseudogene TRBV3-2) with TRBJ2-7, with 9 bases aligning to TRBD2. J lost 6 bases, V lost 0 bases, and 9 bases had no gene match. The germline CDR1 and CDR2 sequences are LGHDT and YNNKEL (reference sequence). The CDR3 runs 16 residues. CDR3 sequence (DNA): TGTGCCAGCAGCCAAGATATAGCGGGGGTGATCCCCGAGCAGTACTTC. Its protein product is CASSQDIAGVIPEQYF.

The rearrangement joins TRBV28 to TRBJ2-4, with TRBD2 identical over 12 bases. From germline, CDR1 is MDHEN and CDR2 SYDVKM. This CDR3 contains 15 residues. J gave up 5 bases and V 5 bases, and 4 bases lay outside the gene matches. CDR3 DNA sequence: TGTGCCAGCAGTCAACTAGCGGGGGGCCAAAACATTCAGTACTTC. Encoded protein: CASSQLAGGQNIQYF.

In DNA form, the CDR3 reads TGTGCCAGCAGCTTCGCTTCAAGGTACAATGAGCAGTTCTTC. Translated: CASSFASRYNEQFF. V is TRBV7-9 and J is TRBJ2-1; D gene ambiguous. The germline V and J ends were trimmed by 3 bases and 4 bases, with 10 bases remaining between them. Germline CDR1 and CDR2: SEHNR and FQNEAQ (reference sequence). This CDR3 is 14 amino acids long.

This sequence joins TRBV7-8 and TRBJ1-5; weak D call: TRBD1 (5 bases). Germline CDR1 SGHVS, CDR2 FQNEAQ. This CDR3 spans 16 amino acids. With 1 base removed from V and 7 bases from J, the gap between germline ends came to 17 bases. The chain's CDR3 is CASSLVSQVQGQPQHF. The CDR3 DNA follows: TGTGCCAGCAGCTTAGTTTCTCAGGTTCAGGGACAGCCCCAGCATTTT.

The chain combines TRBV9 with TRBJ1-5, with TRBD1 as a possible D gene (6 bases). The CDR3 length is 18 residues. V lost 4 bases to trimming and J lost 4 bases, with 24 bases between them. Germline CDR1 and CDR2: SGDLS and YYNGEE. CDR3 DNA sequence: TGTGCCAGCAGCCCCCCAGGGGCCCACTTTCGATTAAATCAGCCCCAGCATTTT. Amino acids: CASSPPGAHFRLNQPQHF.

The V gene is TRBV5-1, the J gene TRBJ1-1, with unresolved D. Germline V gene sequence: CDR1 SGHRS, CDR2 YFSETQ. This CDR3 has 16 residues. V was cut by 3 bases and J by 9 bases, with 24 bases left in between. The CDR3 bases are TGCGCCAGCAGCTCCAATCCCAACGTGGGCCAAGTCCAAGCTTTCTTT. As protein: CASSSNPNVGQVQAFF.

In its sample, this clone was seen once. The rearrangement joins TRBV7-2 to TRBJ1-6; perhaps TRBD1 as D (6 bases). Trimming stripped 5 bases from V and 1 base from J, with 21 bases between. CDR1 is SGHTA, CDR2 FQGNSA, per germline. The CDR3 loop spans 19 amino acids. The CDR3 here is CASSPRREGDWSYNSPLHF. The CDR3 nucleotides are TGTGCCAGCAGCCCTAGAAGGGAGGGGGATTGGTCCTATAATTCACCCCTCCACTTT.

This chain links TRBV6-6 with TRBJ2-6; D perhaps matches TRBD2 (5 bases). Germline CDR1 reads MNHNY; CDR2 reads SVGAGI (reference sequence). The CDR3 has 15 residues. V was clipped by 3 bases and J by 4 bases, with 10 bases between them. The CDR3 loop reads CASSYRDLGANVLTF. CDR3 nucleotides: TGTGCCAGCAGTTATCGGGATCTAGGGGCCAACGTCCTGACTTTC.

The CDR3, as DNA: TGTGCCAGCAGCGTAGCGGGGGGACCCTACAATGAGCAGTTCTTC. Its protein product is CASSVAGGPYNEQFF. J is TRBJ2-1 and V is TRBV9; 7 nucleotides align to TRBD2. This CDR3 region has 15 residues. Germline V gives CDR1 SGDLS, CDR2 YYNGEE. The trim removed 0 bases at V and 2 bases at J, leaving 2 bases unmatched. Full variable domain (missing parts from reference TRBV9 and TRBJ2-1): DSGVTQTPKHLITATGQRVTLRCSPRSGDLSVYWYQQSLDQGLQFLIQYYNGEERAKGNILERFSAQQFPDLHSELNLSSLELGDSALYFCASSVAGGPYNEQFFGPGTRLTVL.

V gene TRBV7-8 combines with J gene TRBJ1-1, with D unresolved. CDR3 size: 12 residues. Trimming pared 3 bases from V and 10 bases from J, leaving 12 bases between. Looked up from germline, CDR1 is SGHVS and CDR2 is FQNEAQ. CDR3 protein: CASSFSRVVAFF. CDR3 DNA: TGTGCCAGCAGCTTCAGTAGGGTAGTAGCTTTCTTT. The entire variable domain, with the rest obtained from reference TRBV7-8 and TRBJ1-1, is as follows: GAGVSQSPRYKVAKRGQDVALRCDPISGHVSLFWYQQALGQGPEFLTYFQNEAQLDKSGLPSDRFFAERPEGSVSTLKIQRTQQEDSAVYLCASSFSRVVAFFGQGTRLTVV.

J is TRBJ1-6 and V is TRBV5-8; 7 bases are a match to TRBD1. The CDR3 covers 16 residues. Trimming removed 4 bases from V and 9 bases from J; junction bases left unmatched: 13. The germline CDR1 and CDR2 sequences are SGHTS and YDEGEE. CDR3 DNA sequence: TGTGCCAGCAGCGTGAACAGGGGATCGGTTGGTTCACCCCTCCACTTT. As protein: CASSVNRGSVGSPLHF.

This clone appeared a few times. The DNA for the CDR3 is TGTGCCAGCAGCTTAGGGTCGGGGGCGTCCTCCTACGAGCAGTACTTC. It encodes CASSLGSGASSYEQYF. The chain carries TRBV7-6 and TRBJ2-7; the D call may be TRBD1 or TRBD2 (6 bases each). With 1 base removed from V and 0 bases from J, the gap between germline ends came to 13 bases. In germline, CDR1 is SGHVS, CDR2 FNYEAQ. The CDR3 runs 16 residues.

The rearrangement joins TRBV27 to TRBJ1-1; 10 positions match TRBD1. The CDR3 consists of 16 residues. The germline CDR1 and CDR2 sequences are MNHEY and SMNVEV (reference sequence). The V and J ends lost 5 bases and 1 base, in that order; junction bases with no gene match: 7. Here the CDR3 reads CASSPRQGAGNTEAFF. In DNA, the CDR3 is TGTGCCAGCAGTCCCAGACAGGGGGCAGGGAACACTGAAGCTTTCTTT.

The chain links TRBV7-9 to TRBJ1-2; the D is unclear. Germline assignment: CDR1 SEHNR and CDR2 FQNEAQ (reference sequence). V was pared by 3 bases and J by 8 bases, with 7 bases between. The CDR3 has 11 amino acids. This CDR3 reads CASSFQDGYTF. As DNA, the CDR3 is TGTGCCAGCAGCTTCCAGGACGGCTACACCTTC. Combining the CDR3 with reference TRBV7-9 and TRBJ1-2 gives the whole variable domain DTGVSQNPRHKITKRGQNVTFRCDPISEHNRLYWYRQTLGQGPEFLTYFQNEAQLEKSRLLSDRFSAERPKGSFSTLEIQRTEQGDSAMYLCASSFQDGYTFGSGTRLTVV.

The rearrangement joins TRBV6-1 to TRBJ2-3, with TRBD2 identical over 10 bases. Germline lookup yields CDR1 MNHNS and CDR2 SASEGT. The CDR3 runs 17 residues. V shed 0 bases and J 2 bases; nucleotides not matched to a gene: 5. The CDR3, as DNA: TGTGCCAGCAGTGAAGCGACACTAGCGGGATCCACAGATACGCAGTATTTT. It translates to CASSEATLAGSTDTQYF.

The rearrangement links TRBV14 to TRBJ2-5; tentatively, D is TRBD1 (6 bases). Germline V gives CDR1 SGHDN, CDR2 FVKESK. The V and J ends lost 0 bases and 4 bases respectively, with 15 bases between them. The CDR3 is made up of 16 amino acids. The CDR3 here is CASSQELRGRGETQYF. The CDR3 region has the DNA TGTGCCAGCAGCCAAGAACTCAGGGGTCGAGGAGAGACCCAGTACTTC.

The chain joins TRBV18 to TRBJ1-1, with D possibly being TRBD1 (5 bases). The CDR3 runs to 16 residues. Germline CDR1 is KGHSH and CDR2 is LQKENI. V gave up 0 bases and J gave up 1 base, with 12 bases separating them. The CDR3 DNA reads TGTGCCAGCTCACCACCCCTACAGGTTCCGAACACTGAAGCTTTCTTT. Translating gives CASSPPLQVPNTEAFF.

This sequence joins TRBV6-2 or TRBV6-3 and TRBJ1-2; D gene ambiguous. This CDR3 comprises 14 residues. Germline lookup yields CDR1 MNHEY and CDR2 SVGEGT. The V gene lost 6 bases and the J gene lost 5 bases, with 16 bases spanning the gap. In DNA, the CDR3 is TGTGCCAGCAGCCTTTTCTCGGCCACATATGGCTACACCTTC. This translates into CASSLFSATYGYTF.

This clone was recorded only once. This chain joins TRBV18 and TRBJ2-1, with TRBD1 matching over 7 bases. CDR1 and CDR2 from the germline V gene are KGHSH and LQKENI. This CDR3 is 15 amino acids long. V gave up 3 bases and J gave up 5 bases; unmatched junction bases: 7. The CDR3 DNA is TGTGCCAGCTCACCTGGGGCTGGGACAGACAATGAGCAGTTCTTC. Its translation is CASSPGAGTDNEQFF.